The T cell receptor beta chain under discussion was sequenced for a study of cytomegalovirus exposure and HLA in healthy donors. PCR primers comprised 60 Vbeta and 13 Jbeta primers. Produced via immunoSEQ multiplex PCR; TCRdb's table is partial and in-frame only. The data hold just over 150,000 clones, with 84% observed a single time. With regard to this clone: Antigen unknown.

General study results and limits: The dataset shows that most TCR sequences were rare, while some public TCRs occurred in many donors. CMV serostatus stood as the only immune exposure information on hand.

The sequencing sample was made of PBMCs. This receptor was identified in a man in his forties or fifties in good health and CMV-seropositive.

This CDR3 reads CASSEVSRIEGEQYV. The CDR3 coding sequence is TGTGCCAGCAGTGAAGTTTCCCGTATAGAGGGCGAGCAGTACGTC. The rearrangement links TRBV6-1 to TRBJ2-7; maybe TRBD2 (5 bases). The germline V and J ends were trimmed by 1 base and 6 bases, with 16 bases remaining between them. This CDR3 contains 15 residues. The germline V gene has CDR1 MNHNS and CDR2 SASEGT.